The present T cell receptor beta chain was sequenced within a study of T cells in Graves' hyperthyroidism and ophthalmopathy. Many counts were recorded for this clonotype. The antigen remains undetermined. Study-level points and caveats: From stable hyperthyroidism, ophthalmopathy was set apart by a 13 V-J model.

This CDR3 has 13 amino acids. The V gene lost 1 base and the J gene lost 4 bases, with 7 bases spanning the gap. CDR1 and CDR2 (germline): KGHSH, LQKENI. Amplification of TCR beta CDR3 regions was performed using RNA transcripts as template. The HTBI primer set drove a first-round RT-PCR of the TCR CDR3. TCRdb reprocessed the multiplex PCR reads with MiXCR, giving one entry per CDR3 protein. The sample consists of about 600,000 distinct CDR3 sequences, roughly 16% of them appearing once. The receptor was derived from a woman in her thirties or forties with Graves' ophthalmopathy. The J gene is TRBJ1-1, the V gene TRBV18; D is unclear. The sample consisted of blood. The CDR3 loop is CASSPRGGTEAFF. The CDR3 nucleotides read TGTGCCAGCTCACCACGGGGTGGCACTGAAGCTTTCTTT.